The 28 T cell receptor beta chains below all came from one sample that was sequenced in a study of T cell repertoires in ileal Crohn's disease. Some clones are missing from TCRdb's copy, which holds only in-frame ones; the method was immunoSEQ multiplex PCR. The sample comprises about 1,800 clones, under 90% of which are singletons, and around an eighth rests with the top ten. Sample: ileal tissue. Source of these receptors: an adult with Crohn's disease.

This sequence joins TRBV6-1 and TRBJ1-5, with a tentative D call TRBD1 (5 bases). Trimming took off 2 bases at V and 8 bases at J, with 16 bases between the two ends. There are 15 residues in the CDR3. Per the germline V gene, CDR1 is MNHNS and CDR2 is SASEGT. In DNA, the CDR3 is TGTGCCAGCAGTGAAACGGCAGGGTCCTTTGAGCCCCAGCATTTT. It translates to CASSETAGSFEPQHF.

This chain uses TRBV6-1 with TRBJ2-7; D possibly corresponds to TRBD2 (5 bases). V lost 1 base and J 0 bases, leaving 10 bases between the germline ends. The CDR3 extends over 15 amino acids. Germline V CDR1 and CDR2: MNHNS, SASEGT. As DNA, the CDR3 is TGTGCCAGCAGTGAAGGGACTCCTGGCTCCTACGAGCAGTACTTC. Its translation is CASSEGTPGSYEQYF.

This CDR3 reads CASSPGQGIEGYTF. In nucleotides, the CDR3 is TGCGCCAGCAGCCCGGGACAGGGGATAGAGGGCTACACCTTC. The chain links TRBV5-1 to TRBJ1-2, with 10 bases lining up with TRBD1. The V gene's germline CDR1 is SGHRS and CDR2 YFSETQ. The CDR3 is made up of 14 amino acids. V lost 4 bases and J lost 8; bases outside the gene matches: 8. The entire variable domain, with the rest obtained from reference TRBV5-1 and TRBJ1-2, is as follows: KAGVTQTPRYLIKTRGQQVTLSCSPISGHRSVSWYQQTPGQGLQFLFEYFSETQRNKGNFPGRFSGRQFSNSRSEMNVSTLELGDSALYLCASSPGQGIEGYTFGSGTRLTVV.

This clone is labeled as hyperexpanded. The chain links TRBV4-3 to TRBJ2-7; TRBD1 matches at 9 bases. The V gene end was trimmed by 0 bases and the J gene end by 5 bases; junction bases not matched to a gene: 5. The CDR3 loop spans 15 amino acids. Germline CDR1 is LGHNA and CDR2 is YSLEER. The CDR3: CASSQDGTGPNEQYF. In DNA form, the CDR3 reads TGCGCCAGCAGCCAAGACGGGACAGGGCCCAACGAGCAGTACTTC.

This chain uses TRBV18 with TRBJ2-5; 8 bases fit TRBD1. This CDR3 is 16 amino acids long. V gave up 5 bases and J gave up 1 base; unmatched junction bases: 9. CDR1 is KGHSH and CDR2 is LQKENI in the germline V gene. The CDR3, as DNA: TGTGCCAGCTCAGCCCAGACAGGGGCCCGCCAAGAGACCCAGTACTTC. This gives the protein CASSAQTGARQETQYF.

CDR3 protein: CASSPDRGGQPQHF. The CDR3 region has the DNA TGTGCCAGCAGTCCAGACAGGGGAGGCCAGCCCCAGCATTTT. V is TRBV6-5 and J is TRBJ1-5; 8 nucleotides align to TRBD1. Germline CDR1 and CDR2: MNHEY and SVGAGI. This CDR3 region has 14 residues. With V trimmed by 5 bases and J by 7 bases, 7 bases remained unmatched.

V gene TRBV7-2 combines with J gene TRBJ2-5; TRBD2 agrees at 8 bases. The junction had 1 base not matched to a gene; V was cut back by 2 bases and J by 2 bases. The CDR3 length is 14 residues. Germline assignment: CDR1 SGHTA and CDR2 FQGNSA. The CDR3 nucleotides are TGTGCCAGCAGCTTATCTAGCGGGCAAGAGACCCAGTACTTC. Amino acid sequence: CASSLSSGQETQYF.

The rearrangement uses TRBV19 and TRBJ1-2, with TRBD1 matching over 8 bases. This CDR3 comprises 16 residues. Trimming cost V 6 bases and J 2 bases; bases outside gene matches: 11. Germline CDR1 and CDR2: LNHDA and SQIVND (reference sequence). CDR3 region: CASRPGRGLLNYGYTF. The CDR3 nucleotides read TGTGCCAGTAGACCGGGCAGGGGGCTCCTCAACTATGGCTACACCTTC.

J is TRBJ1-6 and V is TRBV25-1; possibly TRBD1 for D (5 bases). The CDR3 is 15 residues long. Looked up from germline, CDR1 is MGHDK and CDR2 is SYGVNS. Trimming removed 1 base from V and 5 bases from J, with 9 bases in between. The CDR3 sequence: CASSEWGRDNSPLHF. Written as DNA, the CDR3 is TGTGCCAGCAGTGAATGGGGCCGAGATAATTCACCCCTCCACTTT.

The DNA of the CDR3 is TGTGCCAGCTCACCACAAGGGGGCACTTACAATGAGCAGTTCTTC. Translated: CASSPQGGTYNEQFF. The rearrangement joins TRBV18 to TRBJ2-1; TRBD1 agrees at 7 bases. The CDR3 loop spans 15 amino acids. The germline CDR1 and CDR2 sequences are KGHSH and LQKENI. The trim removed 1 base at V and 4 bases at J, leaving 4 bases unmatched.

The chain links TRBV28 to TRBJ1-4, with 8 bases lining up with TRBD1. CDR3 length: 17 amino acids. Germline loops: CDR1 MDHEN, CDR2 SYDVKM. V lost 4 bases to trimming and J lost 1 base; unmatched junction nucleotides: 8. CDR3 amino acids: CASSSLDRGRTNEKLFF. CDR3 bases: TGTGCCAGCAGTTCTCTAGACAGGGGTCGAACTAATGAAAAACTGTTTTTT.

The chain recombines TRBV4-1 with TRBJ2-1; 7 positions match TRBD2. This CDR3 contains 16 residues. With 2 bases clipped from V and 5 bases from J, the junction kept 9 bases outside the gene matches. Germline V gives CDR1 MGHRA, CDR2 YSYEKL. CDR3: CASSQRGVVVDNEQFF. The CDR3 nucleotides are TGCGCCAGCAGCCAACGGGGGGTCGTCGTAGACAATGAGCAGTTCTTC.

The chain is built from TRBV28 and TRBJ2-7; the match to TRBD1 covers 7 bases. Germline CDR1 is MDHEN and CDR2 is SYDVKM. This CDR3 has 13 residues. V gave up 4 bases and J gave up 3 bases; unmatched junction bases: 3. CDR3 nucleotide sequence: TGTGCCAGCAGTTGGGACAGCTTCTACGAGCAGTACTTC. The encoded protein is CASSWDSFYEQYF.

This rearrangement joins TRBV7-2 to TRBJ2-3; 10 bases map to TRBD2. CDR1 and CDR2 (germline): SGHTA, FQGNSA. This CDR3 is 17 amino acids long. J lost 5 bases, V lost 3 bases, and 11 bases had no gene match. The CDR3 DNA is TGTGCCAGCAGCTTCCCCGGGGTAGCGGGGGGAGGAGATACGCAGTATTTT. As protein: CASSFPGVAGGGDTQYF.

The gene calls are TRBV2 and TRBJ2-7; D is perhaps TRBD1 (5 bases). Germline V gene sequence: CDR1 SNHLY, CDR2 FYNNEI. The CDR3 is 12 amino acids. Trimming took 0 bases from V and 10 from J, leaving 10 bases between them. CDR3 in DNA: TGTGCCAGCAGTGAAGCCCGGACAAGCCAGTACTTC. Amino acid sequence: CASSEARTSQYF.

This sequence joins TRBV19 and TRBJ1-1, with D possibly matching TRBD1 (6 bases). V lost 7 bases, J lost 2 bases, and 11 bases lay in between. The CDR3 covers 13 residues. Germline V gene lookup returns CDR1 LNHDA and CDR2 SQIVND (reference sequence). The CDR3 nucleotides are TGTGCCAGTATGCAGGGGTCCAACACTGAAGCTTTCTTT. Protein: CASMQGSNTEAFF.

The V and J genes are TRBV6-5 and TRBJ2-1, with a possible D match to TRBD2 (6 bases). The CDR3 contains 13 residues. Germline CDR1 reads MNHEY; CDR2 reads SVGAGI. V lost 6 bases to trimming and J lost 6 bases, with 12 bases between them. CDR3 in amino acids: CASSQGEVNEQFF. Here the CDR3 DNA reads TGTGCCAGCAGCCAAGGGGAGGTCAATGAGCAGTTCTTC.

The rearrangement joins TRBV15 to TRBJ2-7; D might be TRBD2 (5 bases). Germline V CDR1 and CDR2: LNHNV, YYDKDF (reference sequence). V lost 0 bases and J 3 bases, leaving 9 bases between the germline ends. The CDR3 extends over 14 amino acids. The CDR3 region has the DNA TGTGCCACCAGCAGAGAGTCTGCGGGCTACGAGCAGTACTTC. Its translation is CATSRESAGYEQYF.

About this clone itself: This same CDR3 is encoded by further DNA sequences in the sample. The chain recombines TRBV6-4 with TRBJ1-6; TRBD1 matches 9 bases. The CDR3 runs 17 residues. V gave up 3 bases and J gave up 7 bases; unmatched junction bases: 10. Germline lookup yields CDR1 MRHNA and CDR2 SNTAGT. The DNA for the CDR3 is TGTGCCAGCAGTGATTCCGGTCGACAGGGGGAAAATTCACCCCTCCACTTT. Protein product: CASSDSGRQGENSPLHF.

The chain links TRBV5-4 to TRBJ1-1; D perhaps matches TRBD1 (5 bases). In germline, CDR1 is SGHNT, CDR2 YYREEE (reference sequence). Trimming pared 0 bases from V and 0 bases from J, leaving 12 bases between. This CDR3 has 16 amino acids. The CDR3 protein is CASSLGGGTVNTEAFF. CDR3 in DNA: TGTGCCAGCAGCTTGGGGGGCGGAACCGTGAACACTGAAGCTTTCTTT.

This chain connects TRBV6-5 to TRBJ1-6; TRBD1 might be the D (5 bases). The CDR3 is 13 residues long. The germline V gene has CDR1 MNHEY and CDR2 SVGAGI. Trimming pared 0 bases from V and 11 bases from J, leaving 8 bases between. CDR3 sequence: CASSYSDSAPLHF. In DNA, the CDR3 is TGTGCCAGCAGTTACTCCGACAGTGCACCCCTCCACTTT.

The J gene is TRBJ2-1, the V gene TRBV7-6; 12 bases are shared with TRBD2. The CDR3 is made up of 16 amino acids. The V segment lost 4 bases and the J segment 4 bases; nucleotides outside the gene matches: 5. CDR1 SGHVS and CDR2 FNYEAQ come from the germline V gene. CDR3 bases: TGTGCCAGCAGCTCGCTAGCGGGGGGGTTATACAATGAGCAGTTCTTC. Its protein product is CASSSLAGGLYNEQFF.

A note on this clone: Other DNA variants within this sample encode the same CDR3. The chain links TRBV2 to TRBJ1-1; TRBD1 might be the D (6 bases). The CDR3 extends over 14 amino acids. The V end was cut by 2 bases, the J end by 1 base, with 8 bases between. In germline, CDR1 is SNHLY, CDR2 FYNNEI. Here the CDR3 reads CASSEIRGNTEAFF. The DNA of the CDR3 is TGTGCCAGCAGTGAAATCAGGGGGAACACTGAAGCTTTCTTT. The complete variable domain, with remaining parts taken from reference TRBV2 and TRBJ1-1, reads EPEVTQTPSHQVTQMGQEVILRCVPISNHLYFYWYRQILGQKVEFLVSFYNNEISEKSEIFDDQFSVERPDGSNFTLKIRSTKLEDSAMYFCASSEIRGNTEAFFGQGTRLTVV.

The chain uses TRBV19 and TRBJ2-1; D not resolved. This CDR3 spans 15 amino acids. Germline V gives CDR1 LNHDA, CDR2 SQIVND (reference sequence). Trimming took 4 bases from V and 0 from J, leaving 10 bases between them. The CDR3 DNA is TGTGCCAGTAGTACACCAGTTGACTCCTACAATGAGCAGTTCTTC. Amino acids: CASSTPVDSYNEQFF.

The chain couples TRBV5-1 to TRBJ1-1, with TRBD1 as a possible D gene (5 bases). The CDR3 consists of 15 residues. Germline V gives CDR1 SGHRS, CDR2 YFSETQ. Trimming pared 4 bases from V and 1 base from J, leaving 14 bases between. CDR3 region: CASSPKGWENTEAFF. The DNA for the CDR3 is TGCGCCAGCAGCCCAAAGGGGTGGGAGAACACTGAAGCTTTCTTT. Filled out from reference TRBV5-1 and TRBJ1-1, the complete variable domain reads KAGVTQTPRYLIKTRGQQVTLSCSPISGHRSVSWYQQTPGQGLQFLFEYFSETQRNKGNFPGRFSGRQFSNSRSEMNVSTLELGDSALYLCASSPKGWENTEAFFGQGTRLTVV.

The rearrangement uses TRBV7-8 and TRBJ1-1, with 8 bases fitting TRBD1. Germline assignment: CDR1 SGHVS and CDR2 FQNEAQ. This CDR3 contains 17 residues. Trimming took 5 bases from V and 3 from J; bases not matched to a gene: 14. Written as DNA, the CDR3 is TGTGCCAGCAGCCCCACCTTGGGAGACAGGGGATACACTGAAGCTTTCTTT. Its translation is CASSPTLGDRGYTEAFF.

CDR3 DNA: TGTGCCAGCAGTGAAGAGGGGACAGGGTTCCACGAGCAGTACTTC. Residues: CASSEEGTGFHEQYF. The genes are TRBV6-1 and TRBJ2-7; TRBD1 aligns across 9 bases. Looked up from germline, CDR1 is MNHNS and CDR2 is SASEGT. After removal of 1 base from V and 5 bases from J, the junction contained 6 bases not matched to a gene. CDR3 size: 15 residues.

The rearrangement uses TRBV6-4 and TRBJ2-1; 14 nucleotides agree with TRBD2. Per germline, CDR1 MRHNA and CDR2 SNTAGT. The V segment lost 6 bases and the J segment 8 bases; nucleotides outside the gene matches: 6. CDR3 length: 15 amino acids. The CDR3 loop reads CASSETSGGVDEQFF. CDR3 nucleotides: TGTGCCAGCAGCGAGACTAGCGGGGGGGTGGATGAGCAGTTCTTC.